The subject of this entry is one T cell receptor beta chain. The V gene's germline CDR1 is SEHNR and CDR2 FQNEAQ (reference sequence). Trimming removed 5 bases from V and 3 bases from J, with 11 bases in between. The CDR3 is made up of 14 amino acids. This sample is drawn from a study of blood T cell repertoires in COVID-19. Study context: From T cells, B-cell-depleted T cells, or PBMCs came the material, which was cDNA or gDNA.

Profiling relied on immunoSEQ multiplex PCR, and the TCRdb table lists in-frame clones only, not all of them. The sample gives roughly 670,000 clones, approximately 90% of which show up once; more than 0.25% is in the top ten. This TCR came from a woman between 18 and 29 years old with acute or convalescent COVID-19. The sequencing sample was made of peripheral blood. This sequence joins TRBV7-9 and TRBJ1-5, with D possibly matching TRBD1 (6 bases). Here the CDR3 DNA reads TGTGCCAGCAGCCAATTGGGGGCCAATCAGCCCCAGCATTTT. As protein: CASSQLGANQPQHF.